A single sample gave rise to the 24 T cell receptor beta chains below, sequenced in a study of long-term antiretroviral therapy in people with HIV. immunoSEQ v3.0 was run at survey level. Here immunoSEQ multiplex PCR was the method, and the copy in TCRdb shows in-frame clones only, minus some. The sample records about 39,000 clones, about 90% being singletons. The sequences come from unsorted PBMCs, collected 1.2 years after starting antiretroviral therapy. Receptors were obtained from a woman aged 45-60 years with HIV.

The chain employs TRBV21-1 and TRBJ2-7. TRBV21-1 counts as a pseudogene. The CDR3 has 14 amino acids. This CDR3 reads CASSKSETKGEQYF. In DNA form, the CDR3 reads TGTGCCAGCAGCAAATCAGAAACCAAGGGCGAGCAGTACTTC.

The chain has TRBV11-2 and TRBJ1-1; 7 positions agree with TRBD1. Trimming removed 5 bases from V and 4 bases from J; junction bases left unmatched: 16. Looked up from germline, CDR1 is SGHAT and CDR2 is FQNNGV. The CDR3 is 17 residues long. The CDR3 protein is CASSPWTGEWWVTEAFF. The CDR3 nucleotides are TGTGCCAGCAGCCCATGGACAGGTGAATGGTGGGTCACTGAAGCTTTCTTT.

The chain combines TRBV10-3 with TRBJ2-5; the D is unclear. CDR3 length: 12 amino acids. CDR1 is ENHRY, CDR2 SYGVKD, per germline. V shed 2 bases and J shed 3 bases, with 4 bases lying between them. The CDR3 spells CAISEDEETQYF. CDR3 DNA sequence: TGTGCCATCAGTGAGGATGAAGAGACCCAGTACTTC.

This clone was detected only once. CDR3 loop: CASSYSLAGITDTQYF. DNA for the CDR3: TGTGCCAGCAGTTACTCCCTAGCGGGCATCACAGATACGCAGTATTTT. The rearrangement joins TRBV6-6 to TRBJ2-3, with TRBD2 matching 8 bases. The ends lost 0 bases at V and 2 bases at J; junction bases unmatched: 4. CDR1 and CDR2 (germline): MNHNY, SVGAGI (reference sequence). The CDR3 has 16 residues.

This clone showed up just a few times. The V and J genes are TRBV19 and TRBJ1-5; D gene uncertain. Looked up from germline, CDR1 is LNHDA and CDR2 is SQIVND (reference sequence). This CDR3 is 14 amino acids long. The V and J ends lost 5 bases and 0 bases respectively, with 8 bases between them. The CDR3 bases are TGTGCCAGTAGTTTGGCCCTTAGCAATCAGCCCCAGCATTTT. Its translation is CASSLALSNQPQHF. Full variable domain (rest looked up from reference TRBV19 and TRBJ1-5): DGGITQSPKYLFRKEGQNVTLSCEQNLNHDAMYWYRQDPGQGLRLIYYSQIVNDFQKGDIAEGYSVSREKKESFPLTVTSAQKNPTAFYLCASSLALSNQPQHFGDGTRLSIL.

This clone was observed a few times. J is TRBJ2-7 and V is TRBV7-9; TRBD1 aligns across 8 bases. Germline CDR1 and CDR2: SEHNR and FQNEAQ (reference sequence). V lost 3 bases to trimming and J lost 5 bases; unmatched junction nucleotides: 6. This CDR3 has 14 residues. CDR3 loop: CASSLDRVGDEQYF. CDR3 in DNA: TGTGCCAGCAGCTTGGACAGGGTGGGGGACGAGCAGTACTTC.

This chain connects TRBV6-6 to TRBJ2-1; D unresolved. The ends were cut back, 4 bases at V and 2 bases at J, with 12 bases in the middle. Germline CDR1 is MNHNY and CDR2 is SVGAGI (reference sequence). The CDR3 consists of 15 residues. The CDR3 loop is CASSSPAKTYNEQFF. The CDR3 DNA reads as TGTGCCAGCAGTTCCCCGGCCAAAACCTACAATGAGCAGTTCTTC.

CDR3 sequence: CASSVVEGGSGANVLTF. The DNA of the CDR3 is TGTGCCAGCAGCGTAGTCGAGGGAGGCTCTGGGGCCAACGTCCTGACTTTC. This sequence joins TRBV9 and TRBJ2-6, with a tentative D call TRBD2 (6 bases). Germline assignment: CDR1 SGDLS and CDR2 YYNGEE. There are 17 residues in the CDR3. Trimming cost V 0 bases and J 0 bases, with 10 bases left between them.

This rearrangement joins TRBV29-1 to TRBJ2-1; 10 bases are a match to TRBD2. Per the germline V gene, CDR1 is SQVTM and CDR2 is ANQGSEA. V lost 5 bases and J lost 4; bases outside the gene matches: 8. This CDR3 spans 15 amino acids. CDR3 amino acids: CSVYGLAGAYNEQFF. CDR3 coding DNA: TGCAGCGTTTATGGGCTAGCGGGGGCGTACAATGAGCAGTTCTTC.

This sequence joins TRBV6-5 and TRBJ1-6, with no clear D. The germline V gene encodes CDR1 MNHEY and CDR2 SVGAGI. The CDR3 runs 13 residues. V was shortened by 7 bases and J by 7 bases, with 11 bases between the two germline ends. In nucleotides, the CDR3 is TGTGCCAGCACCGGGAGGGAAAATTCACCCCTCCACTTT. It encodes CASTGRENSPLHF.

V gene TRBV18 combines with J gene TRBJ1-6, with no clear D. V was trimmed by 3 bases and J by 8 bases, leaving 8 bases between them. Germline-derived CDR1 and CDR2 are KGHSH and LQKENI. This CDR3 spans 13 amino acids. CDR3 nucleotide sequence: TGTGCCAGCTCACCTATCGCGGATTCACCCCTCCACTTT. This codes for CASSPIADSPLHF.

The chain has TRBV15 and TRBJ2-1, with 7 bases that match TRBD1. The V segment lost 1 base and the J segment 4 bases; nucleotides outside the gene matches: 10. The germline V gene has CDR1 LNHNV and CDR2 YYDKDF (reference sequence). The CDR3 covers 17 residues. The CDR3: CATSRGIGSGGYNEQFF. The CDR3 DNA sequence: TGTGCCACCAGCAGAGGAATCGGGTCAGGGGGTTACAATGAGCAGTTCTTC.

The CDR3 protein is CASSAGTASYNEQFF. As DNA, the CDR3 is TGTGCCAGCAGCGCCGGGACAGCATCCTACAATGAGCAGTTCTTC. This chain connects TRBV7-3 to TRBJ2-1; 7 bases are a match to TRBD1. Germline-derived CDR1 and CDR2 are SGHTA and FQGTGA. The CDR3 is 15 amino acids. The trim removed 5 bases at V and 1 base at J, leaving 5 bases unmatched.

V is TRBV12-2 and J is TRBJ1-2. TRBV12-2 is reported as a pseudogene. This CDR3 is 15 amino acids long. The CDR3 is CASRSYPDFNYGYTF. CDR3 DNA sequence: TGTGCAAGTCGCTCCTACCCAGACTTTAACTATGGCTACACCTTC.

V is TRBV5-8 and J is TRBJ1-6, with a weak D call TRBD1 (5 bases). Between the trimmed V and J ends, which lost 0 bases and 8 bases, there was a span of 12 bases. The CDR3 loop spans 15 amino acids. CDR1 is SGHTS, CDR2 YDEGEE, per germline. The CDR3 DNA is TGTGCCAGCAGCTTGGATAGGCCAGGGCATTCACCCCTCCACTTT. It specifies CASSLDRPGHSPLHF.

The chain joins TRBV18 to TRBJ1-6; TRBD1 matches 10 bases. V was clipped by 4 bases and J by 6 bases; unmatched bases: 9. Per the germline V gene, CDR1 is KGHSH and CDR2 is LQKENI. This CDR3 spans 17 amino acids. The CDR3 region has the DNA TGTGCCAGCTCACTTACCGGGACAGGGGACTCTAATTCACCCCTCCACTTT. Translated, it gives CASSLTGTGDSNSPLHF. Based on the CDR3 plus reference TRBV18 and TRBJ1-6, the full variable domain is NAGVMQNPRHLVRRRGQEARLRCSPMKGHSHVYWYRQLPEEGLKFMVYLQKENIIDESGMPKERFSAEFPKEGPSILRIQQVVRGDSAAYFCASSLTGTGDSNSPLHFGNGTRLTVT.

This clone was seen a few times. The rearrangement links TRBV18 to TRBJ1-5; D might be TRBD1 (5 bases). This CDR3 comprises 16 residues. CDR1 KGHSH and CDR2 LQKENI come from the germline V gene. Trimming removed 2 bases from V and 7 bases from J, with 18 bases in between. CDR3 amino acids: CASSPSGAGTGQPQHF. The CDR3 DNA reads as TGTGCCAGCTCACCAAGTGGGGCAGGGACGGGACAGCCCCAGCATTTT.

This clone has more than one count but fewer than ten. The chain couples TRBV7-9 to TRBJ1-5, with TRBD1 as a possible D gene (5 bases). The V gene's germline CDR1 is SEHNR and CDR2 FQNEAQ (reference sequence). CDR3 length: 13 residues. The V end lost 5 bases, the J end lost 6 bases, and 11 bases lay between the germline ends. CDR3 nucleotide sequence: TGTGCCAGCAGCAATCAGGGATTTCAGCCCCAGCATTTT. It yields the protein CASSNQGFQPQHF.

The chain couples TRBV5-5 to TRBJ2-3, with D tentatively TRBD2 (6 bases). V dropped 4 bases and J dropped 4 bases, with 13 bases sitting between them. The CDR3 contains 14 residues. The germline CDR1 and CDR2 sequences are SGHKS and YYEKEE (reference sequence). CDR3 sequence (DNA): TGTGCCAGCAGCGGAATCGGGACTCCAGATACGCAGTATTTT. Protein product: CASSGIGTPDTQYF. Full variable domain (rest looked up from reference TRBV5-5 and TRBJ2-3): DAGVTQSPTHLIKTRGQQVTLRCSPISGHKSVSWYQQVLGQGPQFIFQYYEKEERGRGNFPDRFSARQFPNYSSELNVNALLLGDSALYLCASSGIGTPDTQYFGPGTRLTVL.

V is TRBV29-1 and J is TRBJ1-5; TRBD1 matches 7 bases. This CDR3 comprises 13 residues. In germline, CDR1 is SQVTM, CDR2 ANQGSEA. V trimming: 1 base; J trimming: 7 bases; junction bases outside the gene matches: 4. The CDR3 region is CSVEGQGGQPQHF. The CDR3 nucleotides are TGCAGCGTTGAAGGGCAGGGGGGACAGCCCCAGCATTTT.

V gene TRBV11-2 combines with J gene TRBJ2-7, with TRBD2 identical over 15 bases. V was clipped by 4 bases and J by 2 bases; unmatched bases: 9. Germline CDR1 is SGHAT and CDR2 is FQNNGV. The CDR3 spans 18 residues. For the CDR3, the DNA is TGTGCCAGCAGCTCCCCGGGACTAGCGGGGGGTAGAGCCTACGAGCAGTACTTC. It is translated as CASSSPGLAGGRAYEQYF.

The table lists this clone with a few counts. CDR3 protein: CASSEALGGYGYTF. CDR3 nucleotide sequence: TGTGCCAGCAGTGAAGCTCTCGGGGGCTATGGCTACACCTTC. The V gene is TRBV6-1, the J gene TRBJ1-2; D may be TRBD1 (5 bases). CDR3 length equals 14 residues. CDR1 and CDR2 from the germline V gene are MNHNS and SASEGT. The V gene lost 0 bases and the J gene lost 4 bases, with 9 bases spanning the gap.

The chain couples TRBV7-2 to TRBJ2-5; 7 nucleotides align to TRBD2. Trimming removed 6 bases from V and 4 bases from J; junction bases left unmatched: 5. Germline V CDR1 and CDR2: SGHTA, FQGNSA. The CDR3 has 13 amino acids. CDR3 nucleotides: TGTGCCAGCAGGTTGGGGGGGGGAGAGACCCAGTACTTC. This gives the protein CASRLGGGETQYF.

This chain links TRBV7-6 with TRBJ1-6; 9 bases align to TRBD1. The length of the CDR3 is 14 residues. V shed 4 bases, J shed 7 bases, and the junction held 2 bases outside the gene matches. The germline CDR1 and CDR2 sequences are SGHVS and FNYEAQ. CDR3 protein: CASSSGQGNSPLHF. Here the CDR3 DNA reads TGTGCCAGCAGCTCCGGACAGGGGAATTCACCCCTCCACTTT.